This entry lists 17 T cell receptor beta chains sequenced from one sample in a study of cytomegalovirus exposure and HLA in healthy donors. Sequencing was performed with immunoSEQ multiplex PCR; in TCRdb, only in-frame clones are kept and a portion is missing. The sample has 200,000 to 250,000 clones, approximately 80% seen once. The sample comprised PBMCs. The receptors were sampled from a woman in her 30s in good health and CMV-seropositive.

About this clone itself: The identical CDR3 is also encoded by other nucleotide sequences in the sample. The chain joins TRBV4-1 to TRBJ2-1; 12 bases are shared with TRBD2. The CDR3 has 15 amino acids. The germline gives CDR1 MGHRA, CDR2 YSYEKL. With V trimmed by 1 base and J by 10 bases, 5 bases remained unmatched. CDR3 residues: CASSQGLAGVGEQFF. In DNA, the CDR3 is TGCGCCAGCAGCCAAGGACTAGCGGGAGTAGGCGAGCAGTTCTTC.

The chain uses TRBV2 and TRBJ2-2; no reliable D call. This CDR3 region has 14 residues. Germline lookup yields CDR1 SNHLY and CDR2 FYNNEI. Trimming removed 6 bases at V and 1 base at J, with 9 bases between. The CDR3 loop reads CASRTVLNTGELFF. Here the CDR3 DNA reads TGTGCCAGCAGGACGGTTCTGAACACCGGGGAGCTGTTTTTT.

The chain uses TRBV27 and TRBJ2-7, with 10 bases fitting TRBD1. This CDR3 is 15 amino acids long. J gave up 4 bases and V 6 bases, and 9 bases lay outside the gene matches. Germline V gene lookup returns CDR1 MNHEY and CDR2 SMNVEV (reference sequence). CDR3: CASSLAGTGAYEQYF. CDR3 sequence (DNA): TGTGCCAGCAGCCTCGCCGGGACAGGGGCTTACGAGCAGTACTTC.

This clone was counted once. The genes are TRBV7-8 and TRBJ2-1, with unresolved D. Trimming took 4 bases from V and 6 from J, leaving 4 bases between them. Germline CDR1 SGHVS, CDR2 FQNEAQ. The CDR3 consists of 11 residues. CDR3 bases: TGTGCCAGCAGCTGGGGCAATGAGCAGTTCTTC. Protein sequence: CASSWGNEQFF. Filled out from reference TRBV7-8 and TRBJ2-1, the complete variable domain reads GAGVSQSPRYKVAKRGQDVALRCDPISGHVSLFWYQQALGQGPEFLTYFQNEAQLDKSGLPSDRFFAERPEGSVSTLKIQRTQQEDSAVYLCASSWGNEQFFGPGTRLTVL.

In its sample, this clone was seen a few times. This sequence joins TRBV2 and TRBJ1-2; D is unresolved. This CDR3 comprises 15 residues. V was pared by 1 base and J by 5 bases, with 14 bases between. The V gene's germline CDR1 is SNHLY and CDR2 FYNNEI. The CDR3 region is CASSEESSGHYGYTF. The CDR3, as DNA: TGTGCCAGCAGTGAAGAATCTTCGGGTCATTATGGCTACACCTTC.

The chain joins TRBV7-9 to TRBJ2-7; TRBD1 might be the D (5 bases). The germline V gene has CDR1 SEHNR and CDR2 FQNEAQ (reference sequence). The CDR3 totals 13 residues. Trimming left V 1 base short and J 5 bases short, with 9 bases between. CDR3 nucleotide sequence: TGTGCCAGCAGCTTAGTAGGGGTGGACGAGCAGTACTTC. Protein product: CASSLVGVDEQYF.

This clone has just one count. The J gene is TRBJ2-3, the V gene TRBV6-1, with a tentative D call TRBD2 (6 bases). From germline, CDR1 is MNHNS and CDR2 SASEGT. Trimming took off 3 bases at V and 2 bases at J, with 15 bases between the two ends. The CDR3 extends over 16 amino acids. The CDR3 here is CASSDRRRGPTDTQYF. The DNA of the CDR3 is TGTGCCAGCAGTGATCGGAGGCGGGGACCCACAGATACGCAGTATTTT.

This chain connects TRBV27 to TRBJ2-7, with 10 bases fitting TRBD2. Germline V gives CDR1 MNHEY, CDR2 SMNVEV (reference sequence). Germline trimming cut 3 bases from V and 6 bases from J; bases unmatched to any gene: 5. The CDR3 sequence is 14 residues long. This CDR3 is CASSFEREGGEQYF. Written as DNA, the CDR3 is TGTGCCAGCAGTTTCGAGCGGGAGGGAGGCGAGCAGTACTTC.

There are many counts of this clone. The CDR3 spells CASSLVGTGGANEQFF. In DNA, the CDR3 is TGTGCCAGCAGCTTAGTTGGGACAGGAGGGGCTAATGAGCAGTTCTTC. The chain has TRBV7-2 and TRBJ2-1, with 8 bases aligning to TRBD1. The CDR3 is 16 residues long. After removal of 1 base from V and 7 bases from J, the junction contained 9 bases not matched to a gene. CDR1 is SGHTA and CDR2 is FQGNSA in the germline V gene.

The chain employs TRBV5-4 and TRBJ1-5, with D unresolved. Deletions cut 2 bases from V and 4 bases from J, with 13 bases between. CDR3 size: 15 residues. CDR1 and CDR2 (germline): SGHNT, YYREEE (reference sequence). The DNA for the CDR3 is TGTGCCAGCAGCTTTGGTCGCCACCCGAATCAGCCCCAGCATTTT. Residues: CASSFGRHPNQPQHF.

V is TRBV2 and J is TRBJ1-1; D unclear. The CDR3 totals 15 residues. The germline V and J ends were trimmed by 9 bases and 0 bases, with 17 bases remaining between them. The germline V gene encodes CDR1 SNHLY and CDR2 FYNNEI. This CDR3 is CARGRTTQLNTEAFF. CDR3 DNA: TGTGCCAGAGGACGGACCACCCAACTGAACACTGAAGCTTTCTTT.

The rearrangement joins TRBV6-1 to TRBJ1-5; D remains ambiguous. The germline V gene encodes CDR1 MNHNS and CDR2 SASEGT. The CDR3 is 13 amino acids. With 8 bases removed from V and 0 bases from J, the gap between germline ends came to 8 bases. CDR3 loop: CASAFSSNQPQHF. CDR3 DNA sequence: TGTGCCAGCGCCTTCAGTAGCAATCAGCCCCAGCATTTT.

This chain joins TRBV5-1 and TRBJ2-7; 8 positions agree with TRBD2. In germline, CDR1 is SGHRS, CDR2 YFSETQ. This CDR3 comprises 14 residues. After removal of 3 bases from V and 4 bases from J, the junction contained 6 bases not matched to a gene. The CDR3 here is CASSSGLVHYEQYF. CDR3 DNA sequence: TGCGCCAGCAGCTCGGGACTAGTACATTACGAGCAGTACTTC.

The chain carries TRBV5-1 and TRBJ1-1; D is possibly TRBD1 (6 bases). In germline, CDR1 is SGHRS, CDR2 YFSETQ. This CDR3 comprises 16 residues. Trimming pared 3 bases from V and 0 bases from J, leaving 15 bases between. The CDR3 nucleotides are TGCGCCAGCAGCTACCCGACAGGAGGCCTGAACACTGAAGCTTTCTTT. This encodes CASSYPTGGLNTEAFF.

V gene TRBV11-3 combines with J gene TRBJ2-7, with TRBD2 as a possible D gene (6 bases). CDR1 is SGHNT and CDR2 is YENEEA in the germline V gene. This CDR3 contains 17 residues. The V and J ends lost 5 bases and 3 bases respectively, with 23 bases between them. DNA for the CDR3: TGTGCCAGCAGCCCTACCGGGAGATGGCAGACCGGCTACGAGCAGTACTTC. It specifies CASSPTGRWQTGYEQYF. The variable domain in full, with the rest retrieved from reference TRBV11-3 and TRBJ2-7, is EAGVVQSPRYKIIEKKQPVAFWCNPISGHNTLYWYLQNLGQGPELLIRYENEEAVDDSQLPKDRFSAERLKGVDSTLKIQPAELGDSAVYLCASSPTGRWQTGYEQYFGPGTRLTVT.

This clone was found a few times. V gene TRBV13 combines with J gene TRBJ2-7; 7 bases match TRBD1. The CDR3 extends over 14 amino acids. Germline V gives CDR1 PRHDT, CDR2 FYEKMQ (reference sequence). V lost 6 bases to trimming and J lost 1 base; unmatched junction nucleotides: 6. Here the CDR3 reads CASRRTGRSYEQYF. Written as DNA, the CDR3 is TGTGCCAGCAGGCGGACAGGTCGATCCTACGAGCAGTACTTC.

On this clone: A single base separates this from a much larger clone, so it may be a read error. V usage is TRBV7-9 and J usage is TRBJ2-1; unclear D gene. CDR1 and CDR2 from the germline V gene are SEHNR and FQNEAQ (reference sequence). V dropped 6 bases and J dropped 4 bases, with 4 bases sitting between them. The CDR3 is 11 amino acids. CDR3 sequence: CASRSYNEQFF. Here the CDR3 DNA reads TGTGCCAGCAGAAGTTACAATGAGCAGTTCTTC.